The 9 T cell receptor beta chains listed next were all sequenced from one sample in a study of blood T cell repertoires in COVID-19. The repertoire was sequenced with immunoSEQ multiplex PCR; TCRdb's copy has only in-frame clones and lacks some. The sample lists approximately 200,000 clones; around 84% were seen once. The source material was peripheral blood. These receptors were obtained from a middle-aged man with acute or convalescent COVID-19.

The CDR3 loop is CASSWGVQTYTEAFF. The CDR3 bases are TGCGCCAGCAGCTGGGGGGTACAGACCTACACTGAAGCTTTCTTT. The chain joins TRBV4-1 to TRBJ1-1; possible D gene TRBD1, 5 bases. The CDR3 is 15 amino acids. Germline CDR1 MGHRA, CDR2 YSYEKL. Trimming took 5 bases from V and 3 from J, leaving 16 bases between them.

The chain links TRBV6-5 to TRBJ1-5; D uncertain. CDR1 MNHEY and CDR2 SVGAGI come from the germline V gene. V shed 2 bases and J shed 1 base, with 3 bases lying between them. The length of the CDR3 is 13 residues. In DNA form, the CDR3 reads TGTGCCAGCAGTTACCGGAGCAATCAGCCCCAGCATTTT. Translated: CASSYRSNQPQHF.

In DNA, the CDR3 is TGTGCCAGCAGACCTCCTTCGACAGGGTGGAATGAGCAGTTCTTC. Its protein is CASRPPSTGWNEQFF. V usage is TRBV27 and J usage is TRBJ2-1, with 7 bases matching TRBD1. Germline loops: CDR1 MNHEY, CDR2 SMNVEV (reference sequence). This CDR3 is built from 15 residues. V gave up 6 bases and J gave up 7 bases; unmatched junction bases: 12.

This clone showed up just a few times. The sample has other DNA sequences that encode this CDR3 too. The chain recombines TRBV2 with TRBJ1-6; 7 bases map to TRBD1. Germline CDR1 is SNHLY and CDR2 is FYNNEI. V lost 5 bases and J lost 7; bases outside the gene matches: 8. This CDR3 region has 15 residues. CDR3 in DNA: TGTGCCAGCAGTCAGGAAGCAGGGGGGAATTCACCCCTCCACTTT. As protein: CASSQEAGGNSPLHF.

The chain employs TRBV3-1 (or the pseudogene TRBV3-2) and TRBJ2-5; TRBD1 matches 9 bases. V gave up 4 bases and J gave up 3 bases; unmatched junction bases: 9. This CDR3 is built from 16 residues. The germline V gene encodes CDR1 LGHDT and CDR2 YNNKEL (reference sequence). The CDR3 bases are TGTGCCAGCAGCCGGGGACAGGGAGCCACCGAAGAGACCCAGTACTTC. Protein: CASSRGQGATEETQYF.

The rearrangement links TRBV6-5 to TRBJ1-6; 9 bases fit TRBD1. This CDR3 is 15 amino acids long. Germline V lookup: CDR1 MNHEY, CDR2 SVGAGI. V shed 7 bases, J shed 7 bases, and the junction held 8 bases outside the gene matches. CDR3 sequence: CASKGQGGNNSPLHF. The DNA of the CDR3 is TGTGCCAGCAAGGGACAGGGAGGAAACAATTCACCCCTCCACTTT.

The gene calls are TRBV18 and TRBJ1-4, with a possible D match to TRBD1 (6 bases). The CDR3 runs to 13 residues. The V end lost 3 bases, the J end lost 7 bases, and 9 bases lay between the germline ends. The germline CDR1 and CDR2 sequences are KGHSH and LQKENI. CDR3 loop: CASSPQGSEKLFF. DNA for the CDR3: TGTGCCAGCTCACCCCAGGGGAGTGAAAAACTGTTTTTT.

The CDR3 sequence is CSVAQGLVETQYF. The CDR3 DNA reads TGCAGCGTTGCGCAGGGGTTGGTAGAGACCCAGTACTTC. The chain combines TRBV29-1 with TRBJ2-5; TRBD1 might be the D (6 bases). Germline CDR1 is SQVTM and CDR2 is ANQGSEA. Trimming cost V 4 bases and J 4 bases, with 13 bases left between them. The CDR3 runs 13 residues.

The chain employs TRBV3-1 (or the pseudogene TRBV3-2) and TRBJ1-6; D is ambiguous. The V gene lost 0 bases and the J gene lost 8 bases, with 11 bases spanning the gap. This CDR3 is 15 amino acids long. Per germline, CDR1 LGHDT and CDR2 YNNKEL (reference sequence). The chain's CDR3 is CASSQDPGRDSPLHF. DNA for the CDR3: TGTGCCAGCAGCCAAGACCCTGGGAGGGATTCACCCCTCCACTTT.